This paragraph reports one TCR beta chain. What it binds is not known. These data come from a study of identical twins. TCRdb itself ran the 5' RACE reads through MiXCR, one entry per CDR3 protein. Among around 1.7 million distinct CDR3 sequences listed, about 31% were seen once. Study-level findings and limits: High-abundance cord blood beta clonotypes had fewer insertions; memory repertoires showed none.

The germline V gene encodes CDR1 SQVTM and CDR2 ANQGSEA. Trimming at V came to 8 bases and at J to 1 base, leaving 7 bases not matched to a gene. This CDR3 region has 13 residues. The chain combines TRBV29-1 with TRBJ2-5; 7 nucleotides match TRBD2. Sequencing was done on a sample of cord blood. The receptor comes from a newborn girl in good health. The chain's CDR3 is CSTRGVIQETQYF. As DNA, the CDR3 is TGCAGCACCCGGGGGGTTATCCAAGAGACCCAGTACTTC.